This TCR beta chain was sequenced during a study of blood T cell repertoires in COVID-19. Sequencing was performed with immunoSEQ multiplex PCR; in TCRdb, only in-frame clones are kept and a portion is missing. The data hold a few hundred thousand clones, with around nine tenths observed a single time. The CDR3 sequence is 18 residues long. CDR1 is WNHNN, CDR2 SYGVQD, per germline (reference sequence). V lost 2 bases, J lost 4 bases, and 21 bases lay in between. The receptor's source is a woman between 70 and 85 years old with active or convalescent COVID-19. This chain joins TRBV10-1 and TRBJ1-5; D uncertain. Sequenced material: peripheral blood. This CDR3 is CASSESRSGPRRNQPQHF. The DNA for the CDR3 is TGCGCCAGCAGTGAGAGCCGAAGCGGACCTCGCCGAAATCAGCCCCAGCATTTT.